This T cell receptor beta chain is from a study of shared clonotypes between healthy human individuals. Overall study findings and caveats: Investigators collected only blood, and repertoires in tissues likely differ.

With 1 base removed from V and 7 bases from J, the gap between germline ends came to 4 bases. The CDR3 totals 12 residues. Germline lookup yields CDR1 SGHDN and CDR2 FVKESK. Data came from immunoSEQ multiplex PCR; TCRdb stores just in-frame clones and leaves some out. The table lists about 490,000 clones, 65% to 85% of them singletons, with roughly 13% in the top ten. In this sample, this clone turned up many times. The antigen remains undetermined. The sequence was obtained from a woman aged 40-49 years in good health. Some clones in this sample may be carry-over from other donors' samples. The chain combines TRBV14 with TRBJ2-2; D gene ambiguous. The sample comprised PBMCs. The CDR3 is CASSQGIGELFF. The DNA of the CDR3 is TGTGCCAGCAGCCAAGGTATCGGGGAGCTGTTTTTT.